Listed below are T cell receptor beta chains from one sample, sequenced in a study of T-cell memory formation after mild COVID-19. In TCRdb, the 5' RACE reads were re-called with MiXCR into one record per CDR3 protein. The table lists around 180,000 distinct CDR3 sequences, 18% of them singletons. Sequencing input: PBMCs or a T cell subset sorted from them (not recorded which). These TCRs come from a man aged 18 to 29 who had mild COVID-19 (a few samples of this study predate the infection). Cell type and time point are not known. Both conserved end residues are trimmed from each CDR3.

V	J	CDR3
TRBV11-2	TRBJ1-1	ASSLAGGQGEAF
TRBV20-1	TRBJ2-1	SAPRGGYNEQF
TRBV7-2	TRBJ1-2	ASSLAEDYGYT
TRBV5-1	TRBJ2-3	ASSLAASGGWADTQY
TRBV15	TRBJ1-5	ATSREQNNQPQH
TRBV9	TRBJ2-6	ASSRGDRELSGANVLT
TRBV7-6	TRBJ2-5	ASSLGVLGETQY
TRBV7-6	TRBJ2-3	ASSSLAQSTDTQY
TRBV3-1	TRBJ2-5	ASSTTRDSHGAQY
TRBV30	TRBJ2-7	AWNRGTSGASEEQY
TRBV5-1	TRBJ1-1	ASAASGGYGDTEAF
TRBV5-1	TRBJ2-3	ASNRGGSTDTQY
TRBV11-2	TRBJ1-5	ASSEGYSNQPQH
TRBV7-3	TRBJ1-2	ASSPWSGSNYGYT
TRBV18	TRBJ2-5	ASSPMGTGQETQY